This record looks at one T cell receptor (beta chain) sequence and its context. This record comes from a study of T-cell reconstitution after alpha-beta-depleted transplantation in children. The library targeted TCRbeta and was prepared with unique molecular identifiers. TCRdb re-called the PCR reads through MiXCR, storing one row per CDR3 protein. The sample lists about 540,000 distinct CDR3 sequences; 27% were seen once. This TCR was sampled from a boy less than two years old with Wiskott-Aldrich syndrome, due to receive a stem cell transplant. The sample consisted of PBMCs, taken before TCRalphabeta/CD19-depleted stem cell transplant.

The CDR3 DNA sequence: TGTGCCAGCAGCGCCTCTTTTGTGACTAGCGGGAGAGGAGGGGAGCTGTTTTTT. Translating it yields CASSASFVTSGRGGELFF. The chain couples TRBV9 to TRBJ2-2; 12 nucleotides match TRBD2. Germline values: CDR1 SGDLS, CDR2 YYNGEE. The CDR3 extends over 18 amino acids. V lost 3 bases, J lost 8 bases, and 14 bases stayed unmatched.